The TCR beta chain under discussion was sequenced for a study of OX40 agonist ivuxolimab in advanced cancers. Study details: Hepatocellular carcinoma, melanoma, renal cell or head and neck cancer occurred in dose-escalation patients.

Autoimmune disease history or systemic immunosuppression led to patients being barred. The CDR3 extends over 17 amino acids. Germline CDR1 and CDR2: KGHSH and LQKENI. The ends lost 3 bases at V and 6 bases at J; junction bases unmatched: 12. TCRdb's table, derived via immunoSEQ multiplex PCR, lists solely in-frame clones and lacks some. In the table there are approximately 40,000 clones, approximately 90% of which are singletons. Of note for this clone: As yet, its antigen is unknown.

Study-wide findings and caveats: At 0.1 to 3.0 mg/kg, clonal expansion of CD4+ and CD8+ blood T cells had occurred by week 6. Normalized T-cell clonal expansion was also low in a subset of nonresponders.

The receptor comes from an adult with an advanced solid tumor such as melanoma, head and neck, liver or kidney cancer. The source was CD4+ or CD8+ T cells sorted from blood, collected in a trial of the OX40 agonist ivuxolimab. V is TRBV18 and J is TRBJ1-1; TRBD1 agrees at 11 bases. Written as DNA, the CDR3 is TGTGCCAGCTCACCCCGCCCCGGACAGGGGGCGGCCGCTGAAGCTTTCTTT. It translates to CASSPRPGQGAAAEAFF.